One T cell receptor beta chain is described in this entry. There is no known antigen for this receptor. No much larger clone is present one base from it, and per-base qualities are unavailable. TCRbeta CDR3 regions were profiled with the immunoSEQ Assay using bias-controlled multiplex PCR amplification of genomic DNA. In the paper's pipeline: The absolute abundance of each unique TCRbeta CDR3 region was quantified after sequences were collapsed and filtered. Differential abundance was tested with two models: a binomial (Fisher-equivalent) model and a beta-binomial model that adds time-dependent variance fitted from healthy donors. Clones with fewer than 5 combined templates were removed, and differential abundance was called for clones with a Benjamini-Hochberg FDR below 0.01. In the beta-binomial model, variance was expressed as a function of the total template count across the two samples, in the form v = (b*log(k)+a)^2. Here the immuneACCESS table is served through TCRdb, limited to in-frame sequences with V and J called. Missing clones are a known gap in these copies; in checked studies unresolved V genes cover under half, and the rest lacks a known reason. Clone size and the V and J calls come from that table; the DNA yielded D and trimming. This sample comprises more than 75,000 clones, more than 75% of them detected only once. The ten largest clones represent roughly 5.3% of the sample.

The data were taken from a study of identifying expanded T cells in peripheral blood (dated by TCRdb to between 2018 and 2021). The study in broad terms: Technical replicates were generated by sequencing separate aliquots of the same genomic DNA pool, and four replicates were compared pairwise. The paper as a whole reports these results and caveats: Across all healthy-donor time intervals, the beta-binomial model significantly cut both the number of clones called differentially abundant and the false-positive rate. It was expected by the authors that biological variance in healthy repertoires might increase further over much longer intervals, such as months to years. In all healthy donors, the variance in clone template counts between samples taken roughly 14 days apart rose significantly as total template count increased. Between technical replicates the binomial model flagged around 1.3 differentially abundant clones, whereas over two weeks the binomial model flagged about 15 and over approximately 4 weeks about 19.

No immune events, such as infections, were documented for the healthy donors during the collection period. Time-dependent variance in a beta-binomial model of T-cell clone differential abundance was calibrated using healthy-donor blood repertoires as a training cohort. The training cohort comprised roughly ten healthy donors, 3 female and 7 male. On average the donors were about 40 years old, and their ages spanned about 29 to 64 years. Obtained from a commercial supplier, whole blood was collected from each healthy donor at three time points set two to three weeks apart. Genomic DNA was extracted from unsorted whole blood for immunosequencing. V drops 6 bases and J drops 2 bases, leaving 14 bases in between. The CDR3 runs 14 residues from the cysteine to the phenylalanine. The DNA shown is the 42-base CDR3, in frame from base 1. The germline V gene specifies SGHDT as CDR1 and YYEEEE as CDR2.

This chain joins TRBV5-6 to TRBJ1-1; the D gene cannot be resolved reliably. This TCR derives from a person between 18 and 75 years old in good health. Source material: blood. At the DNA level, the sequence is TGTGCCAGCACCGATGGTTACGGAAACACTGAAGCTTTCTTT. It codes for CASTDGYGNTEAFF.